This T cell receptor (beta chain) was observed in a study of blood T cell repertoires in COVID-19 (dated by TCRdb to about 2020). Context from the whole study: Samples covering the acute and convalescent phases of COVID-19 were provided by collaborators in the United States, Italy and Spain. The prospective study material was composed of cDNA or gDNA derived from T cells, B-cell-depleted T cells, or PBMCs. Subjects who had been exposed to COVID-19, were actively infected with it, or had recovered from it provided the deeply sampled blood TCRbeta repertoires that made up the dataset. A freely available public database, intended as a resource for researchers studying the immune response to SARS-CoV-2, is where the repertoires were released. The samples were drawn from the first 160 participants of the ongoing ImmuneRACE study and from under 1,500 subjects provided by 6 global collaborators. Nearly every sample came with metadata listing a de-identified subject ID, COVID-19 status, age in years and sex. Where available, HLA class I and class II types were obtained from metadata supplied by the sample provider rather than from assay-based typing. The paper as a whole reports these results and caveats: The quantity of clinical and demographic metadata differed by source and by participant and was supplied without curation.

Collaborating institutions collected whole blood in K2EDTA tubes following their own protocols. Collaborator samples were shipped for TCRbeta analysis as frozen whole blood, isolated PBMCs, or DNA extracted from either sample type. The CDR3, cysteine through phenylalanine, is 14 amino acids long. Kept here is only the CDR3 DNA, which spans 42 bases and is read in frame from base 1. V and J are truncated by 5 bases and 2 bases respectively, leaving an intervening sequence of 13 bases. From the germline V gene, CDR1 is SGHNT and CDR2 is YENEEA. Comment on this clone: Its cognate antigen has yet to be identified. It has no much larger one-base neighbor in the sample; base qualities were not kept.

TCRbeta CDR3 regions were amplified from genomic DNA by means of the immunoSEQ Assay, a bias-controlled multiplex PCR. The source study handled its data this way. Nucleated cell counts per sample were estimated from amplification of reference gene primers within the assay. Sequence reads were collapsed and filtered to measure the absolute abundance of every unique TCRbeta CDR3 rearrangement. For each sample, productive Simpson clonality was calculated as the square root of Simpson's diversity index across productive rearrangements. TCRdb re-hosts the immuneACCESS table, in-frame sequences only. Its copies lack some clones; in the studies checked, an unresolved V gene accounts for under half of them, and the cause for the rest is not known. Clonal size and the V and J genes are those of that table, whereas D and trimming came from the DNA. The sample table holds about 120,000 clones, of which about 84% were seen once. Jointly, the top ten make up 3.9% of the sample.

The receptor's source is a man in his 60s with acute or convalescent COVID-19. The rearrangement joined TRBV11-3 to TRBJ2-7; a tentative D call is TRBD1 (6 bases match). The specimen sequenced was peripheral blood. The CDR3 here reads CASSPYDRPYEQYF. The DNA reads TGTGCCAGCAGCCCGTATGACAGGCCCTACGAGCAGTACTTC.